This TCR beta chain was recovered during a study of cytomegalovirus exposure and HLA in healthy donors. This clone was detected many times. Its antigen remains unidentified. The study's findings and limits: It was likely that a cluster of highly shared sequence variants was a sequencing artifact. Associated with cytomegalovirus, according to the listing, were approximately 160 TCR beta chains. Later analysis placed DRB1 highest and HLA-C lowest in TCR association rates, which differed by HLA locus.

The J segment lost 6 bases and the V segment lost 2 bases, leaving 4 bases of the junction unmatched. Germline V gives CDR1 SGHDT, CDR2 YYEEEE. CDR3 length: 13 residues. The PCR employed 60 Vbeta primers together with 13 Jbeta primers. Per the original data handling: The authors later counted 75 million to 90 million unique TCR beta chains, 8.5 million to 13 million of them shared. Assay: immunoSEQ multiplex PCR; the TCRdb copy retains only in-frame clones and omits some. V and J calls and clone size are those listed in that table; D and trimming were worked out from the DNA. The table shows 100,000 to 150,000 clones, with approximately 80% occurring only once.

Source material: PBMCs. The chain recombines TRBV5-6 with TRBJ2-7, with TRBD1 matching over 8 bases. The clonotype comes from a middle-aged woman in good health and CMV-seropositive. CDR3 nucleotide sequence: TGTGCCAGCAGCTTTGACAGGGGAGGCGAGCAGTACTTC. This gives the protein CASSFDRGGEQYF. Full variable domain (missing parts from reference TRBV5-6 and TRBJ2-7): DAGVTQSPTHLIKTRGQQVTLRCSPKSGHDTVSWYQQALGQGPQFIFQYYEEEERQRGNFPDRFSGHQFPNYSSELNVNALLLGDSALYLCASSFDRGGEQYFGPGTRLTVT.